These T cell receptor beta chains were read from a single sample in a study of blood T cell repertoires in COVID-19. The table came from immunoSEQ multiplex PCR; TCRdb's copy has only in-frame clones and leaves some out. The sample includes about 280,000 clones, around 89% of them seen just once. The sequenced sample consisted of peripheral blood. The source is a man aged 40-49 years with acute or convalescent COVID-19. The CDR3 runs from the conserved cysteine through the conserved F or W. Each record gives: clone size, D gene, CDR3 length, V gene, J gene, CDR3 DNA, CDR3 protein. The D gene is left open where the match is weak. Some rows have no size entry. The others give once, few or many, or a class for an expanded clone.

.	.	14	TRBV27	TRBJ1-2	TGTGCCAGCGCCCCCCGGGGGGGCGACTATGGCTACACCTTC	CASAPRGGDYGYTF
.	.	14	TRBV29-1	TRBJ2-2	TGCAGCGTTCTAGAACAGGGAGCCACCGGGGAGCTGTTTTTT	CSVLEQGATGELFF
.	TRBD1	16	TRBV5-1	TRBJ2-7	TGCGCCAGCAGCTCCTCAGGACAGGGAAAGAGCTACGAGCAGTACTTC	CASSSSGQGKSYEQYF
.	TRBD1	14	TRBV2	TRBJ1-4	TGTGCCAGCGGGGGAACAGGGGGCTATGAAAAACTGTTTTTT	CASGGTGGYEKLFF
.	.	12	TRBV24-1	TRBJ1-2	TGTGCCACCTCCAGGATAGGCTATGGCTACACCTTC	CATSRIGYGYTF
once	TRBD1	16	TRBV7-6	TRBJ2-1	TGTGCCAGCAGCTTAGCGTCGGGACAGGGATACAATGAGCAGTTCTTC	CASSLASGQGYNEQFF
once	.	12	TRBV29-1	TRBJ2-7	TGCAGCGTTGATGTACAGGGCTACGAGCAGTACTTC	CSVDVQGYEQYF
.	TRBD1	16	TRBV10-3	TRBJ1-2	TGTGCCATCAGTGGGACTACAGGGGCGCTCGGCTATGGCTACACCTTC	CAISGTTGALGYGYTF
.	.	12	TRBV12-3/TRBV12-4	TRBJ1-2	TGTGCCAGCAGTTTACAGGGTGCGGGCTACACCTTC	CASSLQGAGYTF
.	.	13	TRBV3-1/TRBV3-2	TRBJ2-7	TGTGCCAGCAGCCAAGACAGGACATACGAGCAGTACTTC	CASSQDRTYEQYF
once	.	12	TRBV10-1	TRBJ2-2	TGCGCCAGCAGCCAGGGTGACGGGGAGCTGTTTTTT	CASSQGDGELFF
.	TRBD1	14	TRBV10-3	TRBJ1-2	TGTGCCATCAGCCCGCAGGGGGCAGACTATGGCTACACCTTC	CAISPQGADYGYTF
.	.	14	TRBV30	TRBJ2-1	TGTGCCTGGAGTGTACGCGAAAGATACAATGAGCAGTTCTTC	CAWSVRERYNEQFF
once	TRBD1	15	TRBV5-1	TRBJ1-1	TGCGCCAGCAGCTCGGGGACAGGCGGAAGGGCTGAAGCTTTCTTT	CASSSGTGGRAEAFF
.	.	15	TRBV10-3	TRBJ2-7	TGTGCCATCAGTGACTCGGGACTGGGTATTTACGAGCAGTACTTC	CAISDSGLGIYEQYF
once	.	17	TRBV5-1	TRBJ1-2	TGCGCCAGCAGCTTGGGGATCTCGTCAGGGCTGAACTATGGCTACACCTTC	CASSLGISSGLNYGYTF
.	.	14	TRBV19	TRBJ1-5	TGTGCCAGTAGTATTTCGGGAAGGGATCAGCCCCAGCATTTT	CASSISGRDQPQHF
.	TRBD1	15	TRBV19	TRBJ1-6	TGTGCCAGTAGTATAGTGGGGACAGGGGCTTCACCCCTCCACTTT	CASSIVGTGASPLHF
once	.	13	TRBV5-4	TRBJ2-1	TGTGCCAGCAGCTTGGTGCGGTCAGATGAGCAGTTCTTC	CASSLVRSDEQFF
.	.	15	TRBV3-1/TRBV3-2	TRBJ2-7	TGTGCCAGCAGCAAATCCTCAGGGCTCTCCTACGAGCAGTACTTC	CASSKSSGLSYEQYF
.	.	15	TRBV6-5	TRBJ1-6	TGTGCCAGCAGTTACCAGGACAACTATAATTCACCCCTCCACTTT	CASSYQDNYNSPLHF
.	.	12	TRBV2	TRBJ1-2	TGTGCCAGCAGTGACGGACTATCTGGCTACACCTTC	CASSDGLSGYTF
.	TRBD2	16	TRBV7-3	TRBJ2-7	TGTGCCAGCAGCCCTTTTTTTAGCGGGGGCCCCTACGAGCAGTACTTC	CASSPFFSGGPYEQYF
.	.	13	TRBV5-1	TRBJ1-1	TGCGCCAGCAGCGTCGGGACACTCGCAGAAGCTTTCTTT	CASSVGTLAEAFF
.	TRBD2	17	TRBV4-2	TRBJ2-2	TGTGCCAGCAGCCAAAACGGGGGGGCCCCAAACACCGGGGAGCTGTTTTTT	CASSQNGGAPNTGELFF
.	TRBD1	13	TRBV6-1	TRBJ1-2	TGTGCCAGCAGGGAGGGGACAGGGAATGGCTACACCTTC	CASREGTGNGYTF
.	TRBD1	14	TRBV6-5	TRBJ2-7	TGTGCCAGTGAACGACAGGGACGCTCCTACGAGCAGTACTTC	CASERQGRSYEQYF
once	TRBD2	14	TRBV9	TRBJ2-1	TGTGCCAGCGTCAGCGGGGGACCCTACAATGAGCAGTTCTTC	CASVSGGPYNEQFF
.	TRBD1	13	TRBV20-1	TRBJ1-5	TGCAGTGCTAGTGACAGGGCATATCAGCCCCAGCATTTT	CSASDRAYQPQHF
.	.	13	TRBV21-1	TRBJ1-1	TGTGCCAGTAATTTTGCCAGGGGTGTAGGAGCTTTCTTT	CASNFARGVGAFF
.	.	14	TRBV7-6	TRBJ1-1	TGTGCCAGCAGCTTAGTTTCGGGGAACACTGAAGCTTTCTTT	CASSLVSGNTEAFF
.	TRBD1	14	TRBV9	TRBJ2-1	TGTGCCAGCAGCGAAGGGACAGGGGCCAATGAGCAGTTCTTC	CASSEGTGANEQFF
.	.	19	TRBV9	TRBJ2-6	TGTGCCAGCAGCGGTGAGGGGGGGCGCACCGGCTCTGGGGCCAACGTCCTGACTTTC	CASSGEGGRTGSGANVLTF
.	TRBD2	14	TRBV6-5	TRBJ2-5	TGTGCCAGCAGCCCCCTGGGGGGGGTCGGGGCCCAGTACTTC	CASSPLGGVGAQYF
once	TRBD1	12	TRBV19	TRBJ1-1	TGTGCCAGTAGTATCCAGGGGGGAAAAGCTTTCTTT	CASSIQGGKAFF
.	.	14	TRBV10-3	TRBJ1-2	TGTGCCATCAGTGAGTCGGGCAGACACTATGGCTACACCTTC	CAISESGRHYGYTF
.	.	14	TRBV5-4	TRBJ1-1	TGTGCCAGCAGCTCTAGGGAGAGGGACACTGAAGCTTTCTTT	CASSSRERDTEAFF
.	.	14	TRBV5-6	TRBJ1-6	TGTGCCAGCAGCTCCGGACCGGGGGATTCACCCCTCCACTTT	CASSSGPGDSPLHF
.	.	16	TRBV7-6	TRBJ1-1	TGTGCCAGCGGTCACCTGGGGGCGGAGTTGAACACTGAAGCTTTCTTT	CASGHLGAELNTEAFF
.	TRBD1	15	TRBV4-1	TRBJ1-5	TGCGCCAGCCGATCGACAGGGACGGGCAATCAGCCCCAGCATTTT	CASRSTGTGNQPQHF
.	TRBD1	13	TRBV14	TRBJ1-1	TGTGCCAGCAGCTTGACAGGGGGAACTGAAGCTTTCTTT	CASSLTGGTEAFF
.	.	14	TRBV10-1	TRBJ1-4	TGCGCCAGCAGTGGAACAGGGCCAGGGGAAAAACTGTTTTTT	CASSGTGPGEKLFF
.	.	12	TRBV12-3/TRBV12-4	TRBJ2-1	TGTGCCAGCAGTTTAAGGGGGTATGAGCAGTTCTTC	CASSLRGYEQFF
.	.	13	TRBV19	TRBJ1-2	TGTGCCACCCGAGAAACCAAGTCGTATGGCTACACCTTC	CATRETKSYGYTF
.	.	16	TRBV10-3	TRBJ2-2	TGTGCCATCAATTCCGGGGTTAACAGTTACACCGGGGAGCTGTTTTTT	CAINSGVNSYTGELFF
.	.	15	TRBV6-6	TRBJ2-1	TGTGCCAGCAGTCTCCGAGGGACTGCTTTTGGGGAGCAGTTCTTC	CASSLRGTAFGEQFF